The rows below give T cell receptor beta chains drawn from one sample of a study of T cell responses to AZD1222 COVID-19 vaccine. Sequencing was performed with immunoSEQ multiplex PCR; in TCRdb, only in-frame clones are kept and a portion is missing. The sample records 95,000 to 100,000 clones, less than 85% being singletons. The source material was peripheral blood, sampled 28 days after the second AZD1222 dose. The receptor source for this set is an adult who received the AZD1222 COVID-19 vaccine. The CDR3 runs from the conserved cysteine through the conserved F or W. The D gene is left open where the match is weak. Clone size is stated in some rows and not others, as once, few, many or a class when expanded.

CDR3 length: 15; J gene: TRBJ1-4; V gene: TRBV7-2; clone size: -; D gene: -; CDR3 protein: CASPEGEPTNEKLFF; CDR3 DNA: TGTGCCAGCCCAGAGGGGGAGCCAACTAATGAAAAACTGTTTTTT
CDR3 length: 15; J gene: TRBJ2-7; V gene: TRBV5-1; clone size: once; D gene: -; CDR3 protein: CASSLHRDSSYEQYF; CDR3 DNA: TGCGCCAGCAGCCTACATCGGGACTCCTCTTACGAGCAGTACTTC
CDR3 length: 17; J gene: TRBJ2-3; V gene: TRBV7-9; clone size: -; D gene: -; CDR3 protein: CASSPGHFGASTDTQYF; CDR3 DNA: TGTGCCAGCAGCCCTGGACACTTTGGGGCTAGCACAGATACGCAGTATTTT
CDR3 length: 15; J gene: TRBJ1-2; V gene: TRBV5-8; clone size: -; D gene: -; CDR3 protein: CASSLGPGANYGYTF; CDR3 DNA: TGTGCCAGCAGCTTGGGGCCGGGAGCTAACTATGGCTACACCTTC
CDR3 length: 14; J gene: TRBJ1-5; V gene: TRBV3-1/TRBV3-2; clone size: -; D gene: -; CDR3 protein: CASSQDAGPTPQHF; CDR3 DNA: TGTGCCAGCAGCCAAGATGCAGGTCCGACGCCCCAGCATTTT
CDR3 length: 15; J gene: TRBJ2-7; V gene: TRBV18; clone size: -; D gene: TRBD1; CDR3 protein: CASSPLGQERYEQYF; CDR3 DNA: TGTGCCAGCTCACCATTAGGACAGGAACGATACGAGCAGTACTTC
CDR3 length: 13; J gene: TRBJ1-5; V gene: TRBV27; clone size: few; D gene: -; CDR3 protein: CASSARSYQPQHF; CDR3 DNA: TGTGCCAGCAGTGCCCGATCGTATCAGCCCCAGCATTTT
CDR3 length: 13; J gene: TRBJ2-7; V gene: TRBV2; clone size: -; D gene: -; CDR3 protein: CASRASVTGEQYF; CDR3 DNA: TGTGCCAGCAGGGCTAGCGTCACGGGCGAGCAGTACTTC
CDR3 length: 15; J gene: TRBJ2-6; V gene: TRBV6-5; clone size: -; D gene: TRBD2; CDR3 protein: CASRILATGANVLTF; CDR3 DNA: TGTGCCAGCAGGATACTAGCGACTGGGGCCAACGTCCTGACTTTC
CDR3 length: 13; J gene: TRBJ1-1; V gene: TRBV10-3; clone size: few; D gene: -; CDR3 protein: CAISDRGNTEAFF; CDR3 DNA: TGTGCCATCAGTGATCGGGGGAACACTGAAGCTTTCTTT